The following is a TCR beta chain sequence with its context. Its antigen is undetermined. The data derive from a study of shared clonotypes between healthy human individuals. Study-wide points: When compared with the clonotypes that were shared by all four sorted-subset donors, the non-shared clonotypes turned out to have lower generation probabilities.

Assay: immunoSEQ multiplex PCR; the TCRdb copy retains only in-frame clones and omits some. The sample carries a few million clones, 80% to 95% recorded once. This receptor was taken from a man younger than 30 in good health. Some clones in this sample may be carry-over from other donors' samples. The sequenced material came from naive CD4+ T cells from PBMCs. Subset described: CD45RA+ positively selected.

The CDR3 here is CASSQDQTGRNTIYF. Written as DNA, the CDR3 is TGCGCCAGCAGCCAAGATCAGACAGGGAGAAACACCATATATTTT. V and J are TRBV4-1 and TRBJ1-3; 7 nucleotides line up with TRBD1. The CDR3 sequence is 15 residues long. V gave up 0 bases and J gave up 5 bases; unmatched junction bases: 4. The germline V gene encodes CDR1 MGHRA and CDR2 YSYEKL.